The next 27 T cell receptor beta chains were all read from a single sample in a study of siplizumab effects on memory and regulatory T cells. Clones were sequenced by immunoSEQ multiplex PCR, and TCRdb holds only the in-frame ones, with some missing. The sample consists of tens of thousands of clones, 94% of them appearing once. Sequenced input: non-Treg CD4+ T cells sorted from blood. The receptors come from a human donor in good health.

The V and J genes are TRBV29-1 and TRBJ1-2; 7 bases are a match to TRBD1. CDR3 length: 12 residues. The V gene's germline CDR1 is SQVTM and CDR2 ANQGSEA. The V gene end was trimmed by 7 bases and the J gene end by 5 bases; junction bases not matched to a gene: 7. The CDR3, as DNA: TGCAGCGCTCAAAGACAGGGTTATGGCTACACCTTC. Residues: CSAQRQGYGYTF.

The V call is TRBV7-8, the J call TRBJ2-7, with no clear D. Deletions cut 5 bases from V and 3 bases from J, with 11 bases between. This CDR3 has 13 residues. In germline, CDR1 is SGHVS, CDR2 FQNEAQ. CDR3 in DNA: TGTGCCAGCAGCATCCTCTCTCGCTACGAGCAGTACTTC. Translation: CASSILSRYEQYF. The complete variable domain, with remaining parts taken from reference TRBV7-8 and TRBJ2-7, reads GAGVSQSPRYKVAKRGQDVALRCDPISGHVSLFWYQQALGQGPEFLTYFQNEAQLDKSGLPSDRFFAERPEGSVSTLKIQRTQQEDSAVYLCASSILSRYEQYFGPGTRLTVT.

The chain links TRBV4-1 to TRBJ2-3, with 11 bases lining up with TRBD2. J gave up 5 bases and V 1 base, and 5 bases lay outside the gene matches. Germline-derived CDR1 and CDR2 are MGHRA and YSYEKL. This CDR3 is 16 amino acids long. The CDR3 reads CASSQVAGGPRDTQYF. CDR3 nucleotides: TGCGCCAGCAGCCAAGTAGCGGGGGGGCCCAGAGATACGCAGTATTTT.

The gene calls are TRBV2 and TRBJ2-1; TRBD1 is a possible D gene (5 bases). The V gene's germline CDR1 is SNHLY and CDR2 FYNNEI. V was shortened by 2 bases and J by 4 bases, with 12 bases between the two germline ends. This CDR3 is built from 15 residues. CDR3 sequence (DNA): TGTGCCAGCAGTGAAAGCCTGGGGCGGTACAATGAGCAGTTCTTC. Translation gives CASSESLGRYNEQFF.

V is TRBV4-2 and J is TRBJ2-3; D gene ambiguous. Germline assignment: CDR1 LGHNA and CDR2 YNFKEQ. Trimming pared 0 bases from V and 2 bases from J, leaving 9 bases between. This CDR3 is built from 15 residues. The CDR3 nucleotides are TGTGCCAGCAGCCAAGATGTGGGGTCCACAGATACGCAGTATTTT. It translates to CASSQDVGSTDTQYF.

This rearrangement joins TRBV21-1 to TRBJ1-2; the table's D call, TRBD1, was not checked against the DNA. TRBV21-1 is reported as a pseudogene. This CDR3 is built from 17 residues. The CDR3: CASSPSVSGTVNYGYTF. CDR3 sequence (DNA): TGTGCCAGCAGCCCATCCGTCTCCGGGACAGTTAACTATGGCTACACCTTC.

The rearrangement links TRBV5-1 to TRBJ2-1, with 14 positions matching TRBD2. Germline assignment: CDR1 SGHRS and CDR2 YFSETQ. The CDR3 runs to 17 residues. V lost 4 bases and J lost 5; bases outside the gene matches: 8. CDR3 DNA: TGCGCCAGCAGCCCAGGACTAGCGGGGGGCCATAACAATGAGCAGTTCTTC. Protein: CASSPGLAGGHNNEQFF.

This chain links TRBV2 with TRBJ2-7; 7 bases align to TRBD2. Germline assignment: CDR1 SNHLY and CDR2 FYNNEI. The ends lost 7 bases at V and 4 bases at J; junction bases unmatched: 13. The CDR3 has 15 amino acids. In nucleotides, the CDR3 is TGTGCCAGCAAGGTGGCTAGCGGCCACGGATACGAGCAGTACTTC. Protein product: CASKVASGHGYEQYF.

V is TRBV27 and J is TRBJ2-2; 14 positions agree with TRBD2. J gave up 0 bases and V 4 bases, and 1 base lay outside the gene matches. This CDR3 comprises 17 residues. CDR1 is MNHEY and CDR2 is SMNVEV in the germline V gene (reference sequence). The CDR3 is CASSWGLAGANTGELFF. DNA of the CDR3: TGTGCCAGCAGTTGGGGACTAGCGGGGGCGAACACCGGGGAGCTGTTTTTT.

Here the CDR3 reads CSAQRGGRASGELFF. CDR3 nucleotides: TGCAGCGCCCAACGAGGCGGGAGGGCATCCGGGGAGCTGTTTTTT. The chain uses TRBV29-1 and TRBJ2-2; 9 bases align to TRBD2. Germline CDR1 and CDR2: SQVTM and ANQGSEA. The CDR3 sequence is 15 residues long. The V segment lost 7 bases and the J segment 6 bases; nucleotides outside the gene matches: 12.

The V call is TRBV6-6, the J call TRBJ2-1, with 10 bases matching TRBD1. The trim removed 6 bases at V and 8 bases at J, leaving 7 bases unmatched. The length of the CDR3 is 14 residues. Germline V gene lookup returns CDR1 MNHNY and CDR2 SVGAGI (reference sequence). The CDR3 is CASRPGQGRDEQFF. In nucleotides, the CDR3 is TGTGCCAGCAGGCCGGGACAGGGGAGGGATGAGCAGTTCTTC.

The chain couples TRBV5-1 to TRBJ2-2, with D possibly being TRBD1 (6 bases). V was trimmed by 7 bases and J by 2 bases, leaving 12 bases between them. Germline V lookup: CDR1 SGHRS, CDR2 YFSETQ. This CDR3 has 14 amino acids. The DNA of the CDR3 is TGCGCCAGCTCCCGGACAGATAACACCGGGGAGCTGTTTTTT. It is translated as CASSRTDNTGELFF.

This clone was seen once. This chain connects TRBV7-8 to TRBJ1-1; D ambiguous. This CDR3 is 13 amino acids long. V was clipped by 2 bases and J by 1 base, with 5 bases between them. Germline-derived CDR1 and CDR2 are SGHVS and FQNEAQ. CDR3 in amino acids: CASSLHKNTEAFF. For the CDR3, the DNA is TGTGCCAGCAGCTTACACAAGAACACTGAAGCTTTCTTT.

V and J are TRBV5-1 and TRBJ2-7; TRBD2 aligns across 15 bases. This CDR3 has 20 amino acids. Germline-derived CDR1 and CDR2 are SGHRS and YFSETQ. J gave up 0 bases and V 4 bases, and 14 bases lay outside the gene matches. CDR3 region: CASSLPTSGTSGRNSYEQYF. The CDR3 nucleotides are TGCGCCAGCAGCCTTCCAACTTCCGGGACTAGCGGGAGGAACTCCTACGAGCAGTACTTC. Full variable domain (missing parts from reference TRBV5-1 and TRBJ2-7): KAGVTQTPRYLIKTRGQQVTLSCSPISGHRSVSWYQQTPGQGLQFLFEYFSETQRNKGNFPGRFSGRQFSNSRSEMNVSTLELGDSALYLCASSLPTSGTSGRNSYEQYFGPGTRLTVT.

The count of this clone is one. The chain joins TRBV19 to TRBJ1-2; weak D call: TRBD1 (5 bases). The CDR3 length is 14 residues. V was cut by 5 bases and J by 7 bases, with 17 bases left in between. Per the germline V gene, CDR1 is LNHDA and CDR2 is SQIVND (reference sequence). The CDR3 sequence is CASSPPRDGRGYTF. CDR3 sequence (DNA): TGTGCCAGTAGTCCTCCTCGGGACGGTCGTGGCTACACCTTC.

The table lists this clone with a count of one. This chain joins TRBV7-2 and TRBJ2-7, with D unclear. V lost 4 bases, J lost 0 bases, and 10 bases lay in between. In germline, CDR1 is SGHTA, CDR2 FQGNSA. This CDR3 comprises 14 residues. The CDR3: CASSSATVSYEQYF. The CDR3 nucleotides read TGTGCCAGCAGCTCTGCGACGGTCTCCTACGAGCAGTACTTC.

This chain links TRBV4-1 with TRBJ2-5; the match to TRBD2 covers 7 bases. J lost 5 bases, V lost 1 base, and 7 bases had no gene match. The CDR3 length is 15 residues. Germline V gives CDR1 MGHRA, CDR2 YSYEKL. CDR3 sequence reads: CASSQVGLVGETQYF. The DNA for the CDR3 is TGCGCCAGCAGCCAAGTCGGACTAGTGGGCGAGACCCAGTACTTC.

The chain uses TRBV5-1 and TRBJ2-2; D might be TRBD2 (5 bases). CDR1 is SGHRS, CDR2 YFSETQ, per germline. V lost 6 bases to trimming and J lost 0 bases, with 12 bases between them. The CDR3 has 15 amino acids. The CDR3: CASTPGGTNTGELFF. Written as DNA, the CDR3 is TGCGCCAGCACCCCAGGAGGCACGAACACCGGGGAGCTGTTTTTT. The entire variable domain, with the rest obtained from reference TRBV5-1 and TRBJ2-2, is as follows: KAGVTQTPRYLIKTRGQQVTLSCSPISGHRSVSWYQQTPGQGLQFLFEYFSETQRNKGNFPGRFSGRQFSNSRSEMNVSTLELGDSALYLCASTPGGTNTGELFFGEGSRLTVL.

The V gene is TRBV7-2, the J gene TRBJ1-3, with TRBD1 matching 11 bases. The germline gives CDR1 SGHTA, CDR2 FQGNSA. The CDR3 has 15 amino acids. V lost 5 bases to trimming and J lost 6 bases; unmatched junction nucleotides: 6. DNA for the CDR3: TGTGCCAGCAGCCCAGGGACAGGGGGGACAAACACCATATATTTT. It codes for CASSPGTGGTNTIYF. Based on the CDR3 plus reference TRBV7-2 and TRBJ1-3, the full variable domain is GAGVSQSPSNKVTEKGKDVELRCDPISGHTALYWYRQSLGQGLEFLIYFQGNSAPDKSGLPSDRFSAERTGGSVSTLTIQRTQQEDSAVYLCASSPGTGGTNTIYFGEGSWLTVV.

The rearrangement links TRBV19 to TRBJ2-2; perhaps TRBD1 as D (6 bases). Germline CDR1 and CDR2: LNHDA and SQIVND (reference sequence). Trimming stripped 7 bases from V and 4 bases from J, with 19 bases between. The CDR3 is made up of 16 amino acids. CDR3 DNA: TGTGCCAGTACCCCCACAGGGTCCCCGATCACCGGGGAGCTGTTTTTT. It specifies CASTPTGSPITGELFF.

The rearrangement joins TRBV5-4 to TRBJ2-5; 8 bases map to TRBD2. The V segment lost 3 bases and the J segment 6 bases; nucleotides outside the gene matches: 13. This CDR3 spans 16 amino acids. CDR1 is SGHNT and CDR2 is YYREEE in the germline V gene (reference sequence). The DNA of the CDR3 is TGTGCCAGCAGCTCGAAAGCGGGAGAGGTTGGAAAGACCCAGTACTTC. This codes for CASSSKAGEVGKTQYF.

The chain combines TRBV15 with TRBJ1-2, with 7 bases lining up with TRBD1. Germline V lookup: CDR1 LNHNV, CDR2 YYDKDF (reference sequence). The CDR3 spans 12 residues. The trim removed 5 bases at V and 10 bases at J, leaving 7 bases unmatched. Here the CDR3 reads CATSFSGQIYTF. CDR3 coding DNA: TGTGCCACCAGCTTCTCGGGACAGATCTACACCTTC.

This clone was picked up one time. The chain has TRBV4-1 and TRBJ1-6, with D uncertain. Trimming took 3 bases from V and 8 from J, leaving 20 bases between them. Germline CDR1 is MGHRA and CDR2 is YSYEKL. This CDR3 has 17 residues. CDR3 DNA sequence: TGCGCCAGCAGCCATATCAGAGGGCCTAATGAGGATTCACCCCTCCACTTT. It translates to CASSHIRGPNEDSPLHF.

The chain combines TRBV5-8 with TRBJ2-1, with 10 bases aligning to TRBD1. CDR3 size: 16 residues. CDR1 and CDR2 (germline): SGHTS, YDEGEE. With 3 bases clipped from V and 4 bases from J, the junction kept 7 bases outside the gene matches. In nucleotides, the CDR3 is TGTGCCAGCAGCTCTCGGGACAGGGGCCCATACAATGAGCAGTTCTTC. Encoded protein: CASSSRDRGPYNEQFF.

The chain uses TRBV6-4 and TRBJ1-2, with 10 bases fitting TRBD1. CDR1 MRHNA and CDR2 SNTAGT come from the germline V gene. The V segment lost 0 bases and the J segment 5 bases; nucleotides outside the gene matches: 3. The CDR3 has 15 amino acids. The CDR3 region is CASSDSTGQGYGYTF. The DNA for the CDR3 is TGTGCCAGCAGTGACTCGACGGGACAGGGGTATGGCTACACCTTC.

J is TRBJ1-5 and V is TRBV15; D is unresolved. This CDR3 spans 14 amino acids. Germline values: CDR1 LNHNV, CDR2 YYDKDF (reference sequence). Between the trimmed V and J ends, which lost 5 bases and 1 base, there was a span of 9 bases. CDR3 DNA sequence: TGTGCCACCAGCCACGGACGGAGCAATCAGCCCCAGCATTTT. Protein: CATSHGRSNQPQHF.

This chain joins TRBV19 and TRBJ1-1, with 8 bases aligning to TRBD1. Germline CDR1 LNHDA, CDR2 SQIVND (reference sequence). The CDR3 spans 13 residues. J lost 2 bases, V lost 10 bases, and 6 bases had no gene match. CDR3 amino acids: CATKDRGNTEAFF. The CDR3 DNA reads TGTGCCACCAAAGACAGGGGCAACACTGAAGCTTTCTTT.